This section outlines one TCR beta chain sequence together with its context. What it binds is not known. This entry comes from a study of T cell responses to AZD1222 COVID-19 vaccine. Regarding the study as a whole: Increased Spike-specific TCR breadth and depth were observed after two AZD1222 doses.

TCRdb's table, derived via immunoSEQ multiplex PCR, lists solely in-frame clones and lacks some. The data show approximately 120,000 clones, with around 90% seen just once and around 13% held by the top ten. The germline CDR1 and CDR2 sequences are MDHEN and SYDVKM. This CDR3 spans 17 amino acids. The junction had 13 bases not matched to a gene; V was cut back by 5 bases and J by 5 bases. The J gene is TRBJ1-3, the V gene TRBV28; 9 bases map to TRBD1. The sequencing here drew on peripheral blood, taken on day 0 of MenACWY control vaccination. The receptor was derived from an adult in good health. The CDR3: CASSHESRDRARNTIYF. The CDR3 DNA reads as TGTGCCAGCAGTCACGAGTCCCGGGACAGGGCAAGAAACACCATATATTTT.